This T cell receptor beta chain is drawn from a study of human T cells and chemical hapten exposure. One entry per CDR3 protein results from TCRdb running MiXCR on the RACE reads. This sample has about 380,000 distinct CDR3 sequences, with 4% to 5.5% found just once. Time point: patch test 1, 2 weeks after DPC sensitization. Treatment noted: therapeutic diphenylcyclopropenone sensitization with weekly scalp DPC. Trimming shortened V by 6 bases and J by 8 bases, and 16 bases separated the two germline ends. CDR3 length: 14 amino acids. Germline V gene lookup returns CDR1 LGHNT and CDR2 FRNRAP. The clonotype was recovered from a woman in her 50s with alopecia areata. Some clones in this sample may be carry-over from other donors' samples. The sample was whole blood, taken in connection with sensitization to the hapten diphenylcyclopropenone (DPC). The V and J genes are TRBV12-5 and TRBJ1-4; weak D call: TRBD1 (6 bases). The CDR3 reads CASGLGQWREKLFF. CDR3 nucleotides: TGTGCTAGTGGCCTTGGACAGTGGCGGGAAAAACTGTTTTTT.